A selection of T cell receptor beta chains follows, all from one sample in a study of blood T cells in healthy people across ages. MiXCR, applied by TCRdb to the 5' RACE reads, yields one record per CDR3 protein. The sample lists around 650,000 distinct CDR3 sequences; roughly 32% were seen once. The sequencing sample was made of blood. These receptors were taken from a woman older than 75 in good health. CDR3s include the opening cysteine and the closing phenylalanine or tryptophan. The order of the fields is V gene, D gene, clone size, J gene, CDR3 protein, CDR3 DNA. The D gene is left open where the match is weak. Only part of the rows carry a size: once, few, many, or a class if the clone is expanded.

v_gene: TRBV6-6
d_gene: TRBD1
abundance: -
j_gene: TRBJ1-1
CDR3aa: CASSYSGTGVTEAFF
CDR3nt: TGTGCCAGCAGTTACTCTGGGACAGGGGTAACTGAAGCTTTCTTT

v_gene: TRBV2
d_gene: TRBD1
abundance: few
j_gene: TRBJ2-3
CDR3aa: CASGGQSSTDTQYF
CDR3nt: TGTGCCAGCGGGGGACAGAGTAGCACAGATACGCAGTATTTT

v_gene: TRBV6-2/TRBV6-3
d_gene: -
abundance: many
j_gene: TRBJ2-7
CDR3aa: CASSYRFGESYEQYF
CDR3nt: TGTGCCAGCAGTTATCGGTTCGGGGAGTCCTACGAGCAGTACTTC

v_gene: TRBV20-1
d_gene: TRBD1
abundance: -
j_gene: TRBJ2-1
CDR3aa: CSASDRGRNEQFF
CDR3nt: TGCAGTGCTAGCGACAGGGGGCGGAATGAGCAGTTCTTC

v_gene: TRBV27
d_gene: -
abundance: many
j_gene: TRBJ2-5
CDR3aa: CASSLSETQYF
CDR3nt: TGTGCCAGCAGTTTATCAGAGACCCAGTACTTC

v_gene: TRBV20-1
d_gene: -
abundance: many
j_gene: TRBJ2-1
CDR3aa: CSARARPLSYNEQFF
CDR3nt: TGCAGTGCTCGAGCCCGGCCTCTCTCCTACAATGAGCAGTTCTTC

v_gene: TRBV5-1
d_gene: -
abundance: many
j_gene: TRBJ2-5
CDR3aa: CASTSVQETQYF
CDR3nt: TGCGCCAGCACCTCGGTGCAAGAGACCCAGTACTTC

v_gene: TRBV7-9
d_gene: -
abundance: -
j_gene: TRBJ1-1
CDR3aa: CASSLNGGPNTEAFF
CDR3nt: TGTGCCAGCAGCTTAAATGGGGGCCCGAACACTGAAGCTTTCTTT

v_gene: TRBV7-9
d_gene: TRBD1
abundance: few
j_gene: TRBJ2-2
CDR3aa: CATRTGIGTGELFF
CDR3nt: TGTGCGACCCGGACAGGGATTGGCACCGGGGAGCTGTTTTTT

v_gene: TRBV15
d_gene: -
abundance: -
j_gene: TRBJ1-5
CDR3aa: CATAEGLDSNQPQHF
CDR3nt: TGTGCCACCGCGGAGGGGCTGGATAGCAATCAGCCCCAGCATTTT

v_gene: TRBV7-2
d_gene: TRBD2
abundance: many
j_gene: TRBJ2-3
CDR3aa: CASSTGLAGPDTQYF
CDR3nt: TGTGCCAGCAGTACGGGACTAGCGGGGCCAGATACGCAGTATTTT

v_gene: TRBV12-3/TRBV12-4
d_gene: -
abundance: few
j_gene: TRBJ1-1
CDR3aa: CASRLRTGTEAFF
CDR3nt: TGTGCCAGCAGGCTAAGGACGGGGACTGAAGCTTTCTTT

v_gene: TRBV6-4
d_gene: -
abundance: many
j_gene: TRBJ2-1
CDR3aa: CASSDEGTDEQFF
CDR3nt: TGTGCCAGCAGTGATGAGGGGACGGATGAGCAGTTCTTC

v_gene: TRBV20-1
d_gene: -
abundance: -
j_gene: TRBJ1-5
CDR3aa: CSAKQTHSNQPQHF
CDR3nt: TGCAGTGCCAAGCAGACGCATAGCAATCAGCCCCAGCATTTT

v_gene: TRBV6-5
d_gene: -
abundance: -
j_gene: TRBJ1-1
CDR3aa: CASSYRFLDWSTEAFF
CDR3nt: TGTGCCAGCAGTTACCGTTTTCTCGACTGGAGCACTGAAGCTTTCTTT

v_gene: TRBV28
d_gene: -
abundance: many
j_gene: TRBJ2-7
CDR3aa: CASRGQGSGYEQYF
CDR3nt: TGTGCCAGCAGGGGTCAGGGGTCAGGCTACGAGCAGTACTTC

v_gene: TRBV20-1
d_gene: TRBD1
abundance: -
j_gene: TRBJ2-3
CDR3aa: CSAAGTGGWRADTQYF
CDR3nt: TGCAGTGCTGCTGGGACAGGGGGGTGGCGCGCAGATACGCAGTATTTT

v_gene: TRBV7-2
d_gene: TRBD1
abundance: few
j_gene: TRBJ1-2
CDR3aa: CASSLARGQDGYTF
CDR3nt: TGTGCCAGCAGCTTAGCCCGGGGACAGGATGGCTACACCTTC

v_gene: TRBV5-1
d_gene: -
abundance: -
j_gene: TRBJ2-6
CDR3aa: CASGLYSGANVLTF
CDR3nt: TGCGCCAGCGGTCTGTACTCTGGGGCCAACGTCCTGACTTTC

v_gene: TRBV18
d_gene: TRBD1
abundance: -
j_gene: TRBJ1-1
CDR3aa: CASSPPGQGFNTEAFF
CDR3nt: TGTGCCAGCTCACCACCGGGACAGGGATTTAACACTGAAGCTTTCTTT

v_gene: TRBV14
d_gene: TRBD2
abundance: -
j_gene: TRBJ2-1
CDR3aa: CASSQFASGRTNEQFF
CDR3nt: TGTGCCAGCAGCCAATTTGCTAGCGGGAGAACTAATGAGCAGTTCTTC

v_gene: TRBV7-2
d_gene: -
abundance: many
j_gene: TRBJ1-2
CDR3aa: CASSLVQLSGYTF
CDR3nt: TGTGCCAGCAGCTTAGTACAGCTTAGCGGCTACACCTTC

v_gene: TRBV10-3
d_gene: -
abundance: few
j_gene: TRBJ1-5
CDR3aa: CAISESRVPGRDQPQHF
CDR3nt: TGTGCCATCAGTGAGTCAAGAGTGCCCGGGCGGGATCAGCCCCAGCATTTT

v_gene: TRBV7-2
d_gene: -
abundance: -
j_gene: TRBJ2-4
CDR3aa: CASSSRFGGRDIQYF
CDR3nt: TGTGCCAGCAGCTCCCGGTTTGGGGGGAGAGACATTCAGTACTTC